A single sample is the source of the 9 T cell receptor beta chains below, sequenced in a study of T cells in Graves' hyperthyroidism and ophthalmopathy. RNA transcripts served as the template for amplifying TCR beta CDR3 regions. First-round RT-PCR with HTBI primers amplified the TCR CDR3 region. TCRdb re-called the multiplex PCR reads with MiXCR, one entry per CDR3 protein. Of a few hundred thousand distinct CDR3 sequences listed, under 25% were seen once; the top ten hold approximately 49%. Sequenced sample: blood. These receptors all stem from a woman aged 70 to 79 with Graves' ophthalmopathy.

This clonotype was recorded a few times. The chain is built from TRBV9 and TRBJ1-6, with 10 bases identical to TRBD1. This CDR3 region has 15 residues. Per the germline V gene, CDR1 is SGDLS and CDR2 is YYNGEE. In DNA, the CDR3 is TGTGCTTCCGGGACAGGGGCCAGTTATAATTCACCCCTCCACTTT. As protein: CASGTGASYNSPLHF. The complete variable domain, with remaining parts taken from reference TRBV9 and TRBJ1-6, reads DSGVTQTPKHLITATGQRVTLRCSPRSGDLSVYWYQQSLDQGLQFLIQYYNGEERAKGNILERFSAQQFPDLHSELNLSSLELGDSALYFCASGTGASYNSPLHFGNGTRLTVT.

The chain links TRBV6-1 to TRBJ2-3; D unclear. The CDR3 extends over 13 amino acids. The V gene's germline CDR1 is MNHNS and CDR2 SASEGT. The V end lost 3 bases, the J end lost 3 bases, and 7 bases lay between the germline ends. The CDR3 DNA reads as TGTGCCAGCAGTGACAAAGGAACAGATACGCAGTATTTT. It codes for CASSDKGTDTQYF.

This clonotype was observed many times. This chain links TRBV2 with TRBJ1-2; D not certain. This CDR3 spans 13 amino acids. Germline values: CDR1 SNHLY, CDR2 FYNNEI. Trimming shortened V by 8 bases and J by 5 bases, and 15 bases separated the two germline ends. In nucleotides, the CDR3 is TGTGCCAGCTGCGTGGGCAGTTCTTATGGCTACACCTTC. It is translated as CASCVGSSYGYTF. Looking up the rest from reference TRBV2 and TRBJ1-2 gives the full variable domain: EPEVTQTPSHQVTQMGQEVILRCVPISNHLYFYWYRQILGQKVEFLVSFYNNEISEKSEIFDDQFSVERPDGSNFTLKIRSTKLEDSAMYFCASCVGSSYGYTFGSGTRLTVV.

This clonotype came up a few times. The chain recombines TRBV10-1 with TRBJ1-1, with no clear D. The CDR3 runs to 15 residues. The germline gives CDR1 WNHNN, CDR2 SYGVQD (reference sequence). Deletions cut 5 bases from V and 4 bases from J, with 17 bases between. The CDR3 sequence: CASSHTGPSGTEAFF. CDR3 sequence (DNA): TGCGCCAGCAGTCATACCGGGCCCTCTGGCACTGAAGCTTTCTTT.

The rearrangement links TRBV6-1 to TRBJ2-5, with 8 bases matching TRBD2. The V and J ends lost 6 bases and 4 bases, in that order; junction bases with no gene match: 4. Germline V gene lookup returns CDR1 MNHNS and CDR2 SASEGT. The CDR3 is 13 amino acids. The CDR3 protein is CASRKRERETQYF. The CDR3 DNA reads as TGTGCCAGCAGAAAGCGGGAGCGAGAGACCCAGTACTTC.

Turning to this clonotype: This may arise from a read error, as a much more abundant clone is one base away. The chain carries TRBV12-3 or TRBV12-4 and TRBJ1-1; the D gene is possibly TRBD1 (5 bases). The CDR3 is 13 amino acids. CDR3 DNA sequence: TGTGCCAGCGGTTTCTGGGGGGACACTGAAGCTTTCTTT. Translated, it gives CASGFWGDTEAFF.

V usage is TRBV3-1 and J usage is TRBJ2-7; D uncertain. CDR3 length: 14 residues. Germline loops: CDR1 LGHDT, CDR2 YNNKEL (reference sequence). V dropped 6 bases and J dropped 0 bases, with 12 bases sitting between them. CDR3 residues: CASSPLVSSYEQYF. In DNA, the CDR3 is TGTGCCAGCAGTCCTCTTGTGAGCTCCTACGAGCAGTACTTC.

V usage is TRBV20-1 and J usage is TRBJ2-5, with TRBD2 as a possible D gene (5 bases). The CDR3 is 11 residues long. V was trimmed by 7 bases and J by 4 bases, leaving 10 bases between them. Germline V gives CDR1 DFQATT, CDR2 SNEGSKA (reference sequence). The CDR3 region is CSVGVGETQYF. In nucleotides, the CDR3 is TGCAGTGTGGGAGTTGGAGAGACCCAGTACTTC.

The V and J genes are TRBV10-3 and TRBJ2-3; 8 nucleotides line up with TRBD1. The ends lost 3 bases at V and 2 bases at J; junction bases unmatched: 1. CDR3 length equals 14 residues. Germline V gives CDR1 ENHRY, CDR2 SYGVKD. The chain's CDR3 is CAISDQGATDTQYF. For the CDR3, the DNA is TGTGCCATCAGTGACCAGGGGGCCACAGATACGCAGTATTTT.